This TCR beta chain is from a study of cytomegalovirus exposure and HLA in healthy donors. Study-wide results and limits: In an earlier analysis, about 87% or about 30%: the productive usage of most TCR beta V segments. The majority of TCR sequences were rare, yet some public TCRs appeared in many donors.

As concerns this clone: Its antigen remains unidentified.

The V segment lost 2 bases and the J segment 9 bases; nucleotides outside the gene matches: 8. Germline-derived CDR1 and CDR2 are KGHSH and LQKENI. CDR3 length: 15 residues. Researchers ran the PCR with 60 Vbeta and 13 Jbeta primers. Profiling relied on immunoSEQ multiplex PCR, and the TCRdb table lists in-frame clones only, not all of them. The sample shows roughly 200,000 clones, around 80% of them seen only once. V and J are TRBV18 and TRBJ1-5, with 9 nucleotides matching TRBD1. Sequenced: PBMCs. The receptor comes from a woman aged 25 to 39 in good health and CMV-seropositive. The CDR3 is CASSPTGQGSPPQHF. Here the CDR3 DNA reads TGTGCCAGCTCACCAACAGGACAGGGGTCCCCGCCCCAGCATTTT.